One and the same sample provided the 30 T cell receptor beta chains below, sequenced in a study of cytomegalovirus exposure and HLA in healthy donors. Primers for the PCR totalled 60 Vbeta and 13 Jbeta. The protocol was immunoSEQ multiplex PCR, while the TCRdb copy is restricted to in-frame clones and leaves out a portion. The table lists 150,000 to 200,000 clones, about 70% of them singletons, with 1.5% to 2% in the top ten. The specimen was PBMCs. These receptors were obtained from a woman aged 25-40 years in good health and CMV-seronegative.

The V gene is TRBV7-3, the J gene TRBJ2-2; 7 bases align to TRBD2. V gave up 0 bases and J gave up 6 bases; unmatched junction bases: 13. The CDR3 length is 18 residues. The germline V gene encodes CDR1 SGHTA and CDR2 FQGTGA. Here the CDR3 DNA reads TGTGCCAGCAGCTTAACCGGGACTACCATTTATAGCGCCGGGGAGCTGTTTTTT. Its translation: CASSLTGTTIYSAGELFF.

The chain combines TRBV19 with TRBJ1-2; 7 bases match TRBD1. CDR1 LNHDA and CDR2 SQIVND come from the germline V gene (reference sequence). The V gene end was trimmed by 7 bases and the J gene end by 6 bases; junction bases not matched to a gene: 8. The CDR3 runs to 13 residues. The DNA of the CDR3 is TGTGCCAGTACCCCGGGACAGTCAGATGGCTACACCTTC. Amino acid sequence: CASTPGQSDGYTF.

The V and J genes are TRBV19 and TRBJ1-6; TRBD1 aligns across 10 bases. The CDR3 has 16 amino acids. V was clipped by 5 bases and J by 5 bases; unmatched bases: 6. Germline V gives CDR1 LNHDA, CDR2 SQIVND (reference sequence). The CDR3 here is CASSARDRGDNSPLHF. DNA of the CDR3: TGTGCCAGTAGTGCCCGGGACAGGGGCGATAATTCACCCCTCCACTTT.

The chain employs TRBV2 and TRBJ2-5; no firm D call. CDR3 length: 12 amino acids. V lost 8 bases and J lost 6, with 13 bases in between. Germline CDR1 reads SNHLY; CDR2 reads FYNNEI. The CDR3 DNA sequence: TGTGCCAGCTCTCCTGAGATGCAGACCCAGTACTTC. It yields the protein CASSPEMQTQYF.

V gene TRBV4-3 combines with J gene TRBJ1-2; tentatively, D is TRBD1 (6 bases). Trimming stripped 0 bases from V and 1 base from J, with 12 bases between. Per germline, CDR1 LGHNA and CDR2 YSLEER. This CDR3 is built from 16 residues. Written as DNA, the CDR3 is TGCGCCAGCAGCCAAGATTGGTCAGGGGATAACTATGGCTACACCTTC. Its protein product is CASSQDWSGDNYGYTF.

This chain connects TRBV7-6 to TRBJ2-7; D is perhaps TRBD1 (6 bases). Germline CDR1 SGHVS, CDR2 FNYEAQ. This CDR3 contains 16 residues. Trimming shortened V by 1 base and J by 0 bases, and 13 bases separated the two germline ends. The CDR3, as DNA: TGTGCCAGCAGCTTAGAGATTACAGGGACCTCCTACGAGCAGTACTTC. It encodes CASSLEITGTSYEQYF. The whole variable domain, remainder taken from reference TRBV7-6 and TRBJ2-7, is GAGVSQSPRYKVTKRGQDVALRCDPISGHVSLYWYRQALGQGPEFLTYFNYEAQQDKSGLPNDRFSAERPEGSISTLTIQRTEQRDSAMYRCASSLEITGTSYEQYFGPGTRLTVT.

The CDR3 DNA sequence: TGTGCCAGCAGCTTGGGTCACAGGGGCGAGCAGTACTTC. Protein product: CASSLGHRGEQYF. V usage is TRBV5-8 and J usage is TRBJ2-7; 7 nucleotides line up with TRBD1. This CDR3 comprises 13 residues. J gave up 6 bases and V 0 bases, and 3 bases lay outside the gene matches. CDR1 is SGHTS and CDR2 is YDEGEE in the germline V gene.

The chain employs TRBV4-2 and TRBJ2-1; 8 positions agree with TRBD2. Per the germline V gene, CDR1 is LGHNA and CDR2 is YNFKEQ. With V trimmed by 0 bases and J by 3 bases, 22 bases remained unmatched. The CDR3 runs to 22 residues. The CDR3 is CASSQDSRMRGERADHYNEQFF. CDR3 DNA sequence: TGTGCCAGCAGCCAAGATAGTCGGATGCGGGGGGAAAGAGCGGATCACTACAATGAGCAGTTCTTC.

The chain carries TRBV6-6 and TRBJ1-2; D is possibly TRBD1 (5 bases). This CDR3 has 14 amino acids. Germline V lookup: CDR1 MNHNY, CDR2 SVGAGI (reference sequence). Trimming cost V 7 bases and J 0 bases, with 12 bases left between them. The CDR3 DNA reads TGTGCCAGCACCGACAGAGATACTAACTATGGCTACACCTTC. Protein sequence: CASTDRDTNYGYTF.

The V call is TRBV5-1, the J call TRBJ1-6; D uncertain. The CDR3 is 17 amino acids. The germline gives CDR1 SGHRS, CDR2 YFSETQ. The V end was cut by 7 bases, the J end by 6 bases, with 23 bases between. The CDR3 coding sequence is TGCGCCAGCCATTTTGGAGGTGTTCCCGGGCGTAATTCACCCCTCCACTTT. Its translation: CASHFGGVPGRNSPLHF.

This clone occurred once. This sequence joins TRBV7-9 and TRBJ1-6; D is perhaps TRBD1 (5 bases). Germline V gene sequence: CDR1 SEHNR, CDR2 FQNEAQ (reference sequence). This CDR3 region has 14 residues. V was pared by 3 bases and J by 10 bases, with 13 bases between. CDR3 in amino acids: CASSLGGLGSPLHF. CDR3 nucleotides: TGTGCCAGCAGCTTGGGGGGTCTGGGATCACCCCTCCACTTT.

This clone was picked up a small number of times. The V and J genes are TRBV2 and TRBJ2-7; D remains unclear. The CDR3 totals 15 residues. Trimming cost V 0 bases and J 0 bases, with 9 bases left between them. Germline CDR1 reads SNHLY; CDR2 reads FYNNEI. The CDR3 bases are TGTGCCAGCAGTGAAGCATGGCGGTCCTCCTACGAGCAGTACTTC. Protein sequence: CASSEAWRSSYEQYF.

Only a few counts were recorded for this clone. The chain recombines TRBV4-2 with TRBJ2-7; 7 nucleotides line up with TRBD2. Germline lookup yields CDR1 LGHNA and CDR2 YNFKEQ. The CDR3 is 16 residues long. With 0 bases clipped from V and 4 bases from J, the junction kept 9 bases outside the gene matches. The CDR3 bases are TGTGCCAGCAGCCAAGATTCGGCCGGGAGGTTATACGAGCAGTACTTC. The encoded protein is CASSQDSAGRLYEQYF.

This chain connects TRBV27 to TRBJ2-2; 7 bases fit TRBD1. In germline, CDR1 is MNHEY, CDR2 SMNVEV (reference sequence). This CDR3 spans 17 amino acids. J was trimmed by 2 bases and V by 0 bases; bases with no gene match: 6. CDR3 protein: CASSLSVPGGNTGELFF. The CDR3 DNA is TGTGCCAGCAGTTTATCCGTTCCAGGGGGAAACACCGGGGAGCTGTTTTTT.

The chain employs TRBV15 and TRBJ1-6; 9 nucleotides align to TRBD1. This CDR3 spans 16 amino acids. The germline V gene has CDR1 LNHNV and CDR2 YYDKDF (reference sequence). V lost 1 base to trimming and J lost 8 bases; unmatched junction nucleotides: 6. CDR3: CATSRGLGQGDSPLHF. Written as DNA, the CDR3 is TGTGCCACCAGCAGAGGCTTGGGACAGGGCGATTCACCCCTCCACTTT.

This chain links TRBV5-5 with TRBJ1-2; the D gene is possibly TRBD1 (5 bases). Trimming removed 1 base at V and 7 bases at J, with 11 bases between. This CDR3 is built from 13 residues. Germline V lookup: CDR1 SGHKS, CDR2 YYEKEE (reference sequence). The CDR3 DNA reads TGTGCCAGCAGCTTGTGGGGGGTATTTGGCTACACCTTC. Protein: CASSLWGVFGYTF.

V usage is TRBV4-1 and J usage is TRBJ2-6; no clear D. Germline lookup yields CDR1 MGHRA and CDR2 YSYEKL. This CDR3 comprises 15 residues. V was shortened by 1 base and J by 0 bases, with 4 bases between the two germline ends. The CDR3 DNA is TGCGCCAGCAGCCAAGCAGGCTCTGGGGCCAACGTCCTGACTTTC. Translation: CASSQAGSGANVLTF.

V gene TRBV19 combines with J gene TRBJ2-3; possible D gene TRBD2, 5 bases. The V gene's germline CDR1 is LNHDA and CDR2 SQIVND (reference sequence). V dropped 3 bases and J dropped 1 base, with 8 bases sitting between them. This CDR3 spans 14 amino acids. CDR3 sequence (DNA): TGTGCCAGTAGTATTACGCGGGGCACAGATACGCAGTATTTT. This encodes CASSITRGTDTQYF. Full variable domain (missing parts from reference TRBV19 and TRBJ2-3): DGGITQSPKYLFRKEGQNVTLSCEQNLNHDAMYWYRQDPGQGLRLIYYSQIVNDFQKGDIAEGYSVSREKKESFPLTVTSAQKNPTAFYLCASSITRGTDTQYFGPGTRLTVL.

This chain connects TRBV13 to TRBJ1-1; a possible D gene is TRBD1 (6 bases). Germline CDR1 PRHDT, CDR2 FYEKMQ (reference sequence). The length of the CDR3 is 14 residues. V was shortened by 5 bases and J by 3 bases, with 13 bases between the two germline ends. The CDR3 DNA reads TGTGCCAGCAGCCCGCGGACAGCATACACTGAAGCTTTCTTT. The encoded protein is CASSPRTAYTEAFF.

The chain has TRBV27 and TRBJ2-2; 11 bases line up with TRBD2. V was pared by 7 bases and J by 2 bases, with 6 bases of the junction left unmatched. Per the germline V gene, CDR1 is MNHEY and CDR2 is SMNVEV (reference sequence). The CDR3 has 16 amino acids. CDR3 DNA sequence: TGTGCCAGCACCTCCCTAGCGGGAGGAAACACCGGGGAGCTGTTTTTT. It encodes CASTSLAGGNTGELFF.

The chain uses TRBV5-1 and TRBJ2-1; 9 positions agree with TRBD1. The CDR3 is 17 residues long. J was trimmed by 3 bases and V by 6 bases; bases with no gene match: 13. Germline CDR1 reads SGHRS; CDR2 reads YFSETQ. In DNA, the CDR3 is TGCGCCAGCATTCAGGGACAGGGAATACAAAGCTACAATGAGCAGTTCTTC. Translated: CASIQGQGIQSYNEQFF.

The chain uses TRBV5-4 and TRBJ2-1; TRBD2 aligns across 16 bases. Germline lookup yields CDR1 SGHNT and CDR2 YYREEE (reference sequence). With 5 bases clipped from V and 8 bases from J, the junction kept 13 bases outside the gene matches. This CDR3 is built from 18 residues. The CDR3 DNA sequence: TGTGCCAGCAGATTAAATCCGGGACTAGCGGGAGGGCTCGATGAGCAGTTCTTC. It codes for CASRLNPGLAGGLDEQFF.

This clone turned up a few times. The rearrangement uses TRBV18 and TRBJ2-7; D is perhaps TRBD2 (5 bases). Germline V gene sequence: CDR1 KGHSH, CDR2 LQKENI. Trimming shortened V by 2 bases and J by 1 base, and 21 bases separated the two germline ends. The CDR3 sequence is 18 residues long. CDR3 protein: CASSPGKIAPAGSYEQYF. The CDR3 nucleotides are TGTGCCAGCTCACCAGGAAAGATAGCGCCGGCTGGGTCCTACGAGCAGTACTTC.

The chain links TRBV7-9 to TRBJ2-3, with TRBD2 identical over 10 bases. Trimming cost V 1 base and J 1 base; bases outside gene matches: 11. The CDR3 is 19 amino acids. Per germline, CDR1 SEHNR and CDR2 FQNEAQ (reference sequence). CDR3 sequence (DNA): TGTGCCAGCAGCTTAGTTCCCATAACTAGCGGGGTTCGCACAGATACGCAGTATTTT. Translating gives CASSLVPITSGVRTDTQYF.

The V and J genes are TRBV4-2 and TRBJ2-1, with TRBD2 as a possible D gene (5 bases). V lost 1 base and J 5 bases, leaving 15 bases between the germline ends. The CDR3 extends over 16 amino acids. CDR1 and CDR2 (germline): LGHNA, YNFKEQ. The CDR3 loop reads CASSQGPGRENNEQFF. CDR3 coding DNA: TGTGCCAGCAGCCAAGGTCCTGGACGGGAAAACAATGAGCAGTTCTTC.

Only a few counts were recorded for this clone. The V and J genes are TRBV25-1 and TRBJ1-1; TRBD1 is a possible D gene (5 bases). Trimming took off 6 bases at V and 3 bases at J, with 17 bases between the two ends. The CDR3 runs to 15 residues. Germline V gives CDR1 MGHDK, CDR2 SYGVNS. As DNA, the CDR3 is TGTGCCAGCAGGAAGAGTGACAGCCACTACACTGAAGCTTTCTTT. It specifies CASRKSDSHYTEAFF.

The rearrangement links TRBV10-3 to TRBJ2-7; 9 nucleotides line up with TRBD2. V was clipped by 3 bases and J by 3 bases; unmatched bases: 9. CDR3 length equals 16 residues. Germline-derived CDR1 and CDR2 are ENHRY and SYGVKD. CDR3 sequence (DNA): TGTGCCATCAGTGACCCGACGGGACTAGCTTTCTACGAGCAGTACTTC. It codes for CAISDPTGLAFYEQYF.

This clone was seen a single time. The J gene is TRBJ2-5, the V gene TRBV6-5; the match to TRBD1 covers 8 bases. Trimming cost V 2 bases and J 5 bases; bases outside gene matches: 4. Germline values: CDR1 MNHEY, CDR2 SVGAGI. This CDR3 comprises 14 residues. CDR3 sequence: CASSYHRTGETQYF. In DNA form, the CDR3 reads TGTGCCAGCAGTTACCACCGGACAGGGGAGACCCAGTACTTC.

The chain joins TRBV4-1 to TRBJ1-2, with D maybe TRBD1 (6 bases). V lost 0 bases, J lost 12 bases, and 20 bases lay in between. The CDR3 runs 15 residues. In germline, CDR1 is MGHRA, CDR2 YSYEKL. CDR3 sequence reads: CASSQDRVLDRNHTF. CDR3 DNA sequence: TGCGCCAGCAGCCAAGATAGGGTCCTGGACAGAAACCACACCTTC.

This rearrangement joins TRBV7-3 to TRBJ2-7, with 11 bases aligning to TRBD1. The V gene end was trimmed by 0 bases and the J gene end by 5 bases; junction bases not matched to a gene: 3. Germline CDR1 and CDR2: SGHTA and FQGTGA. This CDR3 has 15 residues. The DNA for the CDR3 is TGTGCCAGCAGCTTAACCGGACAGGGGGCCCACGAGCAGTACTTC. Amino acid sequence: CASSLTGQGAHEQYF.